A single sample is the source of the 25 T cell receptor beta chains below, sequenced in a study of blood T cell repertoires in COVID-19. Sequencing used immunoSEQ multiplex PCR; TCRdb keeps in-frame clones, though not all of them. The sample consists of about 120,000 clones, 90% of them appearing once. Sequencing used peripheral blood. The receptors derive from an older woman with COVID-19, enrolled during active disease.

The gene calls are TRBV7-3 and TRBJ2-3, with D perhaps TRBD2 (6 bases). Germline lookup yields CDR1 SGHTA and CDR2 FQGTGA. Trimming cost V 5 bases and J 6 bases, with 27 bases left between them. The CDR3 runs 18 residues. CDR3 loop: CASSGKGMAGRGRDTQYF. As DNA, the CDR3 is TGTGCCAGCAGCGGCAAGGGTATGGCGGGGAGAGGTCGTGATACGCAGTATTTT.

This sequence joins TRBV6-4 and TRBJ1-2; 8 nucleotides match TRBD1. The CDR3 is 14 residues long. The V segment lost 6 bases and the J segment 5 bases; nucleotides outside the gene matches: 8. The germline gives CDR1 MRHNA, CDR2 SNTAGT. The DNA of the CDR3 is TGTGCCAGCAGCGACGGACAGGGCGGGTATGGCTACACCTTC. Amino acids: CASSDGQGGYGYTF.

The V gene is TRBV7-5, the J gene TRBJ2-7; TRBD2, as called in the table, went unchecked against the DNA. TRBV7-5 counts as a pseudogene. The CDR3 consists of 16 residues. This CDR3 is CARSLGGGRDSYEQYF. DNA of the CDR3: TGTGCCAGAAGCTTAGGGGGCGGGAGGGACTCGTACGAGCAGTACTTC.

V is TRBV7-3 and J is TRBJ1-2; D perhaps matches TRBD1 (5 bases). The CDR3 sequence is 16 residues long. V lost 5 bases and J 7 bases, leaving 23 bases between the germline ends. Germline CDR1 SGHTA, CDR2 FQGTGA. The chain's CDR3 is CASSHRDPLSGGGYTF. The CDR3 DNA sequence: TGTGCCAGCAGCCACCGGGACCCACTTTCGGGAGGTGGCTACACCTTC.

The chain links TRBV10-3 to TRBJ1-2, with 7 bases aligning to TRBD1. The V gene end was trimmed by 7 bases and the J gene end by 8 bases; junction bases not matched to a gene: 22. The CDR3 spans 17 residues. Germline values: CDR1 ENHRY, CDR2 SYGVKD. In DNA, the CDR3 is TGTGCCATCAACCCCTGGGCAGGGGGATCGACAGAGGGGGGCTACACCTTC. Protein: CAINPWAGGSTEGGYTF.

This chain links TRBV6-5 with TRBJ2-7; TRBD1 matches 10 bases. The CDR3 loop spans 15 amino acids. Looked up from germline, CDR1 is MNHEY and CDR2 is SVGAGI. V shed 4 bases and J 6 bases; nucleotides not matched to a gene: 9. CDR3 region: CASSSGQGERTEQYF. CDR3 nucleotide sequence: TGTGCCAGCAGTTCTGGACAGGGGGAGAGGACCGAGCAGTACTTC.

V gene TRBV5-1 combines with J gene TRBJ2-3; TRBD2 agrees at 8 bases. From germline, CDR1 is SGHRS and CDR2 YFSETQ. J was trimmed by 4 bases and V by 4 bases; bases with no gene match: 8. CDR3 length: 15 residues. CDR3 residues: CASSPMSGGSDTQYF. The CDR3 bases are TGCGCCAGCAGCCCTATGAGCGGGGGATCAGATACGCAGTATTTT.

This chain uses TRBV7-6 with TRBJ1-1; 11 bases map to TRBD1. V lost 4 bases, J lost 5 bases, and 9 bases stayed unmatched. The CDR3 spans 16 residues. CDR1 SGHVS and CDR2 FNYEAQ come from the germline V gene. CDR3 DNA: TGTGCCAGCAGCTCCCAGGGGGGGACAGGGGGTACTGAAGCTTTCTTT. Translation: CASSSQGGTGGTEAFF.

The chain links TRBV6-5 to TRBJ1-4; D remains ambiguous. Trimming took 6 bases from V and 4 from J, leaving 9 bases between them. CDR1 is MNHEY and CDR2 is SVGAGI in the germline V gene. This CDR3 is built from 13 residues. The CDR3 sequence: CASSRSNNEKLFF. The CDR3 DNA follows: TGTGCCAGCAGCCGGAGCAATAATGAAAAACTGTTTTTT.

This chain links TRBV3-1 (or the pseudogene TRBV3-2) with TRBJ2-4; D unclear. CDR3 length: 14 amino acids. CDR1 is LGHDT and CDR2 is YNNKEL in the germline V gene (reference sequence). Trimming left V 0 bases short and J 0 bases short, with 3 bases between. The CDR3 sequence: CASSQDLAKNIQYF. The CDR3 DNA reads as TGTGCCAGCAGCCAAGACTTAGCCAAAAACATTCAGTACTTC.

For the CDR3, the DNA is TGTGCCAGCGGGGACATACAGGGCTATGGCTACACCTTC. This translates into CASGDIQGYGYTF. The gene calls are TRBV6-5 and TRBJ1-2, with D possibly TRBD1 on 6 matching bases. Germline CDR1 and CDR2: MNHEY and SVGAGI. The CDR3 runs 13 residues. The V gene lost 8 bases and the J gene lost 4 bases, with 14 bases spanning the gap.

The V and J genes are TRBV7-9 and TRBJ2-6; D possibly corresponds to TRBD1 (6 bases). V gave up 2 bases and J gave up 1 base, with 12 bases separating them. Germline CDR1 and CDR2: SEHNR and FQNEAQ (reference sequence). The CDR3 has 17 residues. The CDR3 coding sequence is TGTGCCAGCAGCTTATTTCAGGACAGATCTGGGGCCAACGTCCTGACTTTC. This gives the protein CASSLFQDRSGANVLTF.

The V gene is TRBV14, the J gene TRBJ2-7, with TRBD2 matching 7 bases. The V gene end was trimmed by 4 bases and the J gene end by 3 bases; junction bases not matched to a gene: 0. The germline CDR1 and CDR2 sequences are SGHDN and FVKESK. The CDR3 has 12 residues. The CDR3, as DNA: TGTGCCAGCAGCCCGGGGGGCTACGAGCAGTACTTC. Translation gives CASSPGGYEQYF.

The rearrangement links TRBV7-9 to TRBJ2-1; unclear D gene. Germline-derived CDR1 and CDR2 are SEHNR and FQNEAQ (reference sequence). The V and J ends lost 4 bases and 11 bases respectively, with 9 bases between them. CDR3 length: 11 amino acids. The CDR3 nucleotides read TGTGCCAGCAGCTCAAACGAGAAGCAGTTCTTC. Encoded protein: CASSSNEKQFF.

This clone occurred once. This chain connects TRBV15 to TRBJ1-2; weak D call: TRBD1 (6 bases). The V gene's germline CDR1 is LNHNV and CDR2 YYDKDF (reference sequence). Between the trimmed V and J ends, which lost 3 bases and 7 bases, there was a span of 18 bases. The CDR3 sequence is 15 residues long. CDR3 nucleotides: TGTGCCACCAGCAGGGCGGGGGGCAGGGATCGTGGCTACACCTTC. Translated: CATSRAGGRDRGYTF.

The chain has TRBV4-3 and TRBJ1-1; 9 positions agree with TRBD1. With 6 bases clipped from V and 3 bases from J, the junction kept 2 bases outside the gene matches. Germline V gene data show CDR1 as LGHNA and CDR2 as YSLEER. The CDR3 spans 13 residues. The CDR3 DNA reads TGCGCCAGCAGAGGACAGGGGTACACTGAAGCTTTCTTT. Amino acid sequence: CASRGQGYTEAFF.

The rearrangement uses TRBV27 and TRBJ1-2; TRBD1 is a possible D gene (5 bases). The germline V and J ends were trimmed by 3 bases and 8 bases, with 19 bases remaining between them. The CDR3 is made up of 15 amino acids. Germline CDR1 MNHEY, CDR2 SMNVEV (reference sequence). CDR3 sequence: CASSFRGREGRGYTF. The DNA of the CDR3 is TGTGCCAGCAGTTTCCGTGGCAGGGAAGGAAGGGGCTACACCTTC.

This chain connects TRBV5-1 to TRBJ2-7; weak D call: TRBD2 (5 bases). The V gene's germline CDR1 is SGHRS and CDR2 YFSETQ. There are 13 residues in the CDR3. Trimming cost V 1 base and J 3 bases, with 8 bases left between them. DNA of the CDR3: TGCGCCAGCAGCTTGAGGGCGGGCTACGAGCAGTACTTC. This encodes CASSLRAGYEQYF.

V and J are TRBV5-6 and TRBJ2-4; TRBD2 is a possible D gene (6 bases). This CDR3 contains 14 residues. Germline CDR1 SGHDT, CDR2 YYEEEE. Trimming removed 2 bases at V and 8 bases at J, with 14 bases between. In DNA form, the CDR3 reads TGTGCCAGCAGCTTCTCGGGCAGGAGGGACATTCAGTACTTC. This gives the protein CASSFSGRRDIQYF. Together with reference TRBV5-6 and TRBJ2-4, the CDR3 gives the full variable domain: DAGVTQSPTHLIKTRGQQVTLRCSPKSGHDTVSWYQQALGQGPQFIFQYYEEEERQRGNFPDRFSGHQFPNYSSELNVNALLLGDSALYLCASSFSGRRDIQYFGAGTRLSVL.

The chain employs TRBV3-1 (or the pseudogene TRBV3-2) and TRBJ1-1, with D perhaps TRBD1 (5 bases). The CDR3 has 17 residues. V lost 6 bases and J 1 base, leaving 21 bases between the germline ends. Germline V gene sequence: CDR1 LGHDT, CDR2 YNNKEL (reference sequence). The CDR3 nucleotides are TGTGCCAGCAGGCCTGCGGAGGGGCGCCGGGGGAACACTGAAGCTTTCTTT. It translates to CASRPAEGRRGNTEAFF.

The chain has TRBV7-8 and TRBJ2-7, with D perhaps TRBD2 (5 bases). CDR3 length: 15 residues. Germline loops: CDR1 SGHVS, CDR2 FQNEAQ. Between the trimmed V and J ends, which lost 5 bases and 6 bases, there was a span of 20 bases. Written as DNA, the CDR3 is TGTGCCAGCAGCGATTGGCTAGCCGGCACCACCGAGCAGTACTTC. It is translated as CASSDWLAGTTEQYF.

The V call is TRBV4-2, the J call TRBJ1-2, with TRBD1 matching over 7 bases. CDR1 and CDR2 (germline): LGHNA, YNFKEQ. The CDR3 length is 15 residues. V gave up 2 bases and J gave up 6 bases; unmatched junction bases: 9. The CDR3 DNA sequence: TGTGCCAGCAGCCAAAGGGACAGAAATAGTGATGGCTACACCTTC. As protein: CASSQRDRNSDGYTF.

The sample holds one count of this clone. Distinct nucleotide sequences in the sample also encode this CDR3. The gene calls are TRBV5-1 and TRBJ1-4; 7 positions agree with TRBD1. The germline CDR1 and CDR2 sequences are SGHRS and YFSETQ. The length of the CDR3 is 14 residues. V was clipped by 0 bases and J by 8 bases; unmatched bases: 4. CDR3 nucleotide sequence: TGCGCCAGCAGCTTGGAGGGGGCAGGGGAAAAACTGTTTTTT. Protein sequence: CASSLEGAGEKLFF.

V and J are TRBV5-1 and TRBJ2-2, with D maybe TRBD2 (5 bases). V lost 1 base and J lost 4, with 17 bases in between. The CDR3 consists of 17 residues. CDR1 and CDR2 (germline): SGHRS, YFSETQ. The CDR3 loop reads CASSLSERVLGTGELFF. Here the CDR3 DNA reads TGCGCCAGCAGCTTGTCAGAGAGGGTTTTGGGCACCGGGGAGCTGTTTTTT.

The CDR3 spells CASSLGQEIYGYTF. CDR3 nucleotides: TGCGCCAGCAGCTTGGGACAGGAGATCTATGGCTACACCTTC. The chain combines TRBV5-1 with TRBJ1-2, with D possibly matching TRBD1 (6 bases). This CDR3 region has 14 residues. Trimming left V 0 bases short and J 4 bases short, with 10 bases between. Germline V gives CDR1 SGHRS, CDR2 YFSETQ. The full variable domain, completed using reference TRBV5-1 and TRBJ1-2, is KAGVTQTPRYLIKTRGQQVTLSCSPISGHRSVSWYQQTPGQGLQFLFEYFSETQRNKGNFPGRFSGRQFSNSRSEMNVSTLELGDSALYLCASSLGQEIYGYTFGSGTRLTVV.